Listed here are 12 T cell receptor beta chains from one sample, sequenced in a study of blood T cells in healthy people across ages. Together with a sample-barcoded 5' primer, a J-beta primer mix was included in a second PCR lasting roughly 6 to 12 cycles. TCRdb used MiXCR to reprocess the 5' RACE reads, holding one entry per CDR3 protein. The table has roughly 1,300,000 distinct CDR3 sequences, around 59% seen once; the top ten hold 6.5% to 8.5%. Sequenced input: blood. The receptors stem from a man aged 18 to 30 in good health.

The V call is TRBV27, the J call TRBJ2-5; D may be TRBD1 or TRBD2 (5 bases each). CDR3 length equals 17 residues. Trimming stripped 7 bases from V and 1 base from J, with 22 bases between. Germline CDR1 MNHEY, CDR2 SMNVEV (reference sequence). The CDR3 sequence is CASTTSGTGYFQETQYF. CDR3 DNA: TGTGCCAGCACCACATCGGGGACGGGCTACTTCCAAGAGACCCAGTACTTC.

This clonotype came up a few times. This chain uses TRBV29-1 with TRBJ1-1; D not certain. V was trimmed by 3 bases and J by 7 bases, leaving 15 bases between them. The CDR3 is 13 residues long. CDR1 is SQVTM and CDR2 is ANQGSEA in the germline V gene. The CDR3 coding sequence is TGCAGCGTTGAGGGCCCCCTGGGCGTTGAAGCTTTCTTT. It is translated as CSVEGPLGVEAFF. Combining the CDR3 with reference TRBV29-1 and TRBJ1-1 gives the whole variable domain SAVISQKPSRDICQRGTSLTIQCQVDSQVTMMFWYRQQPGQSLTLIATANQGSEATYESGFVIDKFPISRPNLTFSTLTVSNMSPEDSSIYLCSVEGPLGVEAFFGQGTRLTVV.

CDR3 bases: TGTGCCAGCAGCTTAGAAGCTAGCGGCGAGACCCAGTACTTC. Encoded protein: CASSLEASGETQYF. The chain links TRBV7-9 to TRBJ2-5, with 7 bases that match TRBD2. Germline-derived CDR1 and CDR2 are SEHNR and FQNEAQ (reference sequence). After removal of 1 base from V and 5 bases from J, the junction contained 4 bases not matched to a gene. The CDR3 is 14 amino acids.

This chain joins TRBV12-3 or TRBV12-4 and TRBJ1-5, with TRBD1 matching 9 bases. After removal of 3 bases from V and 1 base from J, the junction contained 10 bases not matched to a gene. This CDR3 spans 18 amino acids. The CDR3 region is CASSFGVPGQGSNQPQHF. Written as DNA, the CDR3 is TGTGCCAGCAGTTTTGGGGTGCCCGGACAGGGGAGCAATCAGCCCCAGCATTTT.

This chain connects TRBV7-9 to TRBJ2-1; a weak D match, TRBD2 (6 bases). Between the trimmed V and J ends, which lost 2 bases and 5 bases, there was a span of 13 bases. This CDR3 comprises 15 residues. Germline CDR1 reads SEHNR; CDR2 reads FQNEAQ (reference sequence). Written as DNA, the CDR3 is TGTGCCAGCAGCTTATCGGGGGAGAGTGACAATGAGCAGTTCTTC. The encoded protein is CASSLSGESDNEQFF.

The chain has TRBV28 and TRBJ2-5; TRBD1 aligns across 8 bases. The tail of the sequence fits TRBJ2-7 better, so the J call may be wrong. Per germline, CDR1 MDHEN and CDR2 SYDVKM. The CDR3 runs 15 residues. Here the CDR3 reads CASSSRQGYRYEQYF. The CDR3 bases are TGTGCCAGCAGTTCCCGACAGGGGTACAGGTACGAGCAGTACTTC.

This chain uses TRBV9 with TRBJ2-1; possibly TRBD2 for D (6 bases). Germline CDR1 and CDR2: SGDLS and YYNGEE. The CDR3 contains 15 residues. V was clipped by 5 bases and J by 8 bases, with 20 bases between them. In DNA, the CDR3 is TGTGCCAGCAGAAGAAAAAGCGGGCCCCGGGATGAGCAGTTCTTC. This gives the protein CASRRKSGPRDEQFF.

This CDR3 reads CASRNPGLIGEQYF. In DNA, the CDR3 is TGTGCCAGCAGAAATCCGGGACTAATCGGCGAGCAGTACTTC. V and J are TRBV6-5 and TRBJ2-7; 7 bases fit TRBD2. Germline values: CDR1 MNHEY, CDR2 SVGAGI. Unmatched junction bases numbered 11, after V lost 6 bases and J lost 6 bases. The CDR3 has 14 residues.

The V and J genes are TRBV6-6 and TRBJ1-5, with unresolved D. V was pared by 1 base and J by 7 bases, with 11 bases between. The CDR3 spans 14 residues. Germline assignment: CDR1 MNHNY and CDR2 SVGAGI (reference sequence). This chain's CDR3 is CASSYWGEEQPQHF. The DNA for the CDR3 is TGTGCCAGCAGTTACTGGGGAGAAGAGCAGCCCCAGCATTTT.

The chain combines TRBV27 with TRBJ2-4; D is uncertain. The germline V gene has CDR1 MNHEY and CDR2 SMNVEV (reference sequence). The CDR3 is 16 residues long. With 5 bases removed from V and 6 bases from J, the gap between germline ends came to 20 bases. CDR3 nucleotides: TGTGCCAGCAGTGCCTCTTTGGGGTTTGATGGAAACATTCAGTACTTC. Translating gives CASSASLGFDGNIQYF.

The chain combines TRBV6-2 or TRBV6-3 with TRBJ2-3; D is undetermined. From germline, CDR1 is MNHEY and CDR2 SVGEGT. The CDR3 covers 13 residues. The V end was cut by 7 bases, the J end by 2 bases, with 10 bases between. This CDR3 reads CASNTRNTDTQYF. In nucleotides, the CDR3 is TGTGCCAGCAACACGAGGAACACAGATACGCAGTATTTT.

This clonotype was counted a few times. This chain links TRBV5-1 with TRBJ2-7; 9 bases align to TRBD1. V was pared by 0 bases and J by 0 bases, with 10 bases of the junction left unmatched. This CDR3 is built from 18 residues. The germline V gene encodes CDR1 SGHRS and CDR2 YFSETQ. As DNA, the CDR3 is TGCGCCAGCAGCTTGGCCCGGGACAGGGAAATCTACTCCTACGAGCAGTACTTC. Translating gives CASSLARDREIYSYEQYF.